The 5 T cell receptor beta chains below come from one sample, sequenced in a study of PD-1 blockade in classical Hodgkin lymphoma. After autologous stem cell transplantation all patients relapsed, and prior brentuximab vedotin exposure differed between cohorts. Data came from immunoSEQ multiplex PCR; TCRdb stores just in-frame clones and leaves some out. Of under 100,000 clones listed, approximately 80% are singletons. Sequencing used peripheral blood mononuclear cells (PBMCs), obtained at baseline. These receptors all stem from a human donor with classical Hodgkin lymphoma.

The chain combines TRBV18 with TRBJ1-1, with D perhaps TRBD1 (6 bases). This CDR3 has 15 residues. V dropped 8 bases and J dropped 3 bases, with 19 bases sitting between them. Per the germline V gene, CDR1 is KGHSH and CDR2 is LQKENI. The CDR3 nucleotides are TGTGCCAGCCTCCCCGACCCTCAGGGGTACACTGAAGCTTTCTTT. It codes for CASLPDPQGYTEAFF. Looking up the rest from reference TRBV18 and TRBJ1-1 gives the full variable domain: NAGVMQNPRHLVRRRGQEARLRCSPMKGHSHVYWYRQLPEEGLKFMVYLQKENIIDESGMPKERFSAEFPKEGPSILRIQQVVRGDSAAYFCASLPDPQGYTEAFFGQGTRLTVV.

The rearrangement links TRBV10-3 to TRBJ2-7, with D hard to call. The CDR3 runs to 12 residues. The germline V and J ends were trimmed by 0 bases and 8 bases, with 8 bases remaining between them. In germline, CDR1 is ENHRY, CDR2 SYGVKD. CDR3 residues: CAISESQAQQYF. CDR3 sequence (DNA): TGTGCCATCAGTGAGTCCCAGGCTCAGCAGTACTTC.

To note about this clone: Other DNA sequences in this sample translate to the same CDR3. The rearrangement uses TRBV5-1 and TRBJ1-1, with D hard to call. There are 15 residues in the CDR3. Trimming cost V 0 bases and J 1 base, with 10 bases left between them. Germline CDR1 and CDR2: SGHRS and YFSETQ. CDR3 nucleotides: TGCGCCAGCAGCTTGGATGGACGGACGAACACTGAAGCTTTCTTT. Its protein is CASSLDGRTNTEAFF.

The chain uses TRBV4-1 and TRBJ2-7; 8 bases map to TRBD1. The CDR3 is made up of 14 amino acids. Germline V gives CDR1 MGHRA, CDR2 YSYEKL. J was trimmed by 2 bases and V by 4 bases; bases with no gene match: 4. The CDR3 sequence: CASSLGQGPYEQYF. The DNA of the CDR3 is TGCGCCAGCAGCCTTGGACAGGGACCCTACGAGCAGTACTTC.

The V gene is TRBV30, the J gene TRBJ1-6; maybe TRBD1 (6 bases). Germline CDR1 and CDR2: GTSNPN and SVGIG (reference sequence). V lost 1 base and J 10 bases, leaving 11 bases between the germline ends. The CDR3 totals 13 residues. DNA for the CDR3: TGTGCCTGGAGTGAAAGGGGGAGGTCACCCCTCCACTTT. Translation gives CAWSERGRSPLHF.